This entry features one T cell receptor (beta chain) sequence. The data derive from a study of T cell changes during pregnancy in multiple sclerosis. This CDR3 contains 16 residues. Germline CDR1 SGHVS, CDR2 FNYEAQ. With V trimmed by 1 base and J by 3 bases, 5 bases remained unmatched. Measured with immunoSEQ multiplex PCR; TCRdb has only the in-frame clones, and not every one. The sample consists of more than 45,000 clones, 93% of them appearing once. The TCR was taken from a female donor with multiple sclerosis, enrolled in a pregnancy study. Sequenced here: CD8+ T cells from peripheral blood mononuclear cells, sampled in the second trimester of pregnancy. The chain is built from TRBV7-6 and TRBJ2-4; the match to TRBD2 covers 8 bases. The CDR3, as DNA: TGTGCCAGCAGCTTAGGGCACGGGAGGGGCAAAAACATTCAGTACTTC. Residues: CASSLGHGRGKNIQYF.